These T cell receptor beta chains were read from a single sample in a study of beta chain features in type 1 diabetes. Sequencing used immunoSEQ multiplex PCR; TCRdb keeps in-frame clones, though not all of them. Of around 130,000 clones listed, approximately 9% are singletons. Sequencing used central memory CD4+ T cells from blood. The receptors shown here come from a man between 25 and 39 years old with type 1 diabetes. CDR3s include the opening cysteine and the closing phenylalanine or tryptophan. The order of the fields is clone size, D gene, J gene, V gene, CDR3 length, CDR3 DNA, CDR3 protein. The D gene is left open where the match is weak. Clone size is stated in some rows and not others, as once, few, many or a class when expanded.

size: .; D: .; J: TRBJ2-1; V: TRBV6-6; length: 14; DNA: TGTGCCAGCAGTTACTCGACAGTCTACAATGAGCAGTTCTTC; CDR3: CASSYSTVYNEQFF
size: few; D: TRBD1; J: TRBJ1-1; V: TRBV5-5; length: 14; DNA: TGTGCCAGCAGCTTGGGACAGGGATGGACTGAAGCTTTCTTT; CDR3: CASSLGQGWTEAFF
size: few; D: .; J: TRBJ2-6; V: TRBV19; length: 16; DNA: TGTGCCAGTAGTATATTCGGGTCCTCTGGGGCCAACGTCCTGACTTTC; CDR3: CASSIFGSSGANVLTF
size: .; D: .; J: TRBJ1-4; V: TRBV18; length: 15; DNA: TGTGCCAGCTCACCTACTGGGGGGGCTAATGAAAAACTGTTTTTT; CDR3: CASSPTGGANEKLFF
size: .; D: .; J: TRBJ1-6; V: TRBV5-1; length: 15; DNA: TGCGCCAGCAGCCTATCCGGGACTGACGATTCACCCCTCCACTTT; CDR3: CASSLSGTDDSPLHF
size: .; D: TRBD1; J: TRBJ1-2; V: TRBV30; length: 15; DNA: TGTGCCTGGAGTGTATTCTTCGGGACAGGGGTCGGCTACACCTTC; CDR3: CAWSVFFGTGVGYTF
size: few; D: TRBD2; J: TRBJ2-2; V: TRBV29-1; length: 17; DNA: TGCAGCGTTGGTTTGGTTAGCGGGGGGCCGGGGACCGGGGAGCTGTTTTTT; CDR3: CSVGLVSGGPGTGELFF
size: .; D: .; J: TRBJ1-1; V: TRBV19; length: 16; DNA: TGTGCCAGTAGTCAGCAGGCAGGGAGGTTTGGGACTGAAGCTTTCTTT; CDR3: CASSQQAGRFGTEAFF
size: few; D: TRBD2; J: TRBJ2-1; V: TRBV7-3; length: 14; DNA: TGTGCCAGCAGCTTAATGGGACTAGCCGATGAGCAGTTCTTC; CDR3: CASSLMGLADEQFF
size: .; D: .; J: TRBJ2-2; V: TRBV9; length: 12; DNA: TGTGCCAGCACCCGGGATCGCAGGGAGCTGTTTTTT; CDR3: CASTRDRRELFF
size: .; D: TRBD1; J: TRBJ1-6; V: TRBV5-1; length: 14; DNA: TGCGCCAGCAGCTTAGGGGGCGCCGGGGACCCCCTCCACTTT; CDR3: CASSLGGAGDPLHF
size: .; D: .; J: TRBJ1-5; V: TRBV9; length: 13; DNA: TGTGCCAGCAGCGTAGATCCGAATCAGCCCCAGCATTTT; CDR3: CASSVDPNQPQHF
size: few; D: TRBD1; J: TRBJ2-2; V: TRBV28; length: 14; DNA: TGTGCCAGCAGTTCTGGACAGGAAACCGGGGAGCTGTTTTTT; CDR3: CASSSGQETGELFF
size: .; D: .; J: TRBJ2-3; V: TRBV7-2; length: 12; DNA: TGTGCCAGCAGCTCCCTCACAGATACGCAGTATTTT; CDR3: CASSSLTDTQYF
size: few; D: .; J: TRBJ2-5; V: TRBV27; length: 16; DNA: TGTGCCAGCAGTTTATACAGCCGAAAGAGTGGAGAGACCCAGTACTTC; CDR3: CASSLYSRKSGETQYF
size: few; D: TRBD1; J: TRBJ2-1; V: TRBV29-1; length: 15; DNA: TGCAGCGTTCAAGGGACCGGGACAGGGCACGATGAGCAGTTCTTC; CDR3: CSVQGTGTGHDEQFF
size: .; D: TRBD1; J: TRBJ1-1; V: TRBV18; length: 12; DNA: TGTGCCAGCTCTCAGGGGGCCACTGAAGCTTTCTTT; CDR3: CASSQGATEAFF
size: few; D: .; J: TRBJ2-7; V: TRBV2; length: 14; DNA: TGTGCCAGCAGCCCGAAGTGGGGGCAAACGGAGCAGTACTTC; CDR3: CASSPKWGQTEQYF
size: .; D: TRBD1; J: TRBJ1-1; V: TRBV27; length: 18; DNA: TGTGCCAGCAGTACGGGTCACAGGGGTGCTGGGGTAATCTCTGAAGCTTTCTTT; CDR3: CASSTGHRGAGVISEAFF
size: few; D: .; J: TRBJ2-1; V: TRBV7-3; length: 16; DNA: TGTGCCAGCAGCCATGAGCGGGCCCCCTCCTACAATGAGCAGTTCTTC; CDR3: CASSHERAPSYNEQFF
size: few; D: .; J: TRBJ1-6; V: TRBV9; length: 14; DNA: TGTGCCAGCAGCGTGGACGGAGGAGGGTCACCCCTCCACTTT; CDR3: CASSVDGGGSPLHF
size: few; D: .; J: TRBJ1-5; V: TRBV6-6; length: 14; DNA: TGTGCCAGCAGTATACAGGCTGGGAATCAGCCCCAGCATTTT; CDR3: CASSIQAGNQPQHF
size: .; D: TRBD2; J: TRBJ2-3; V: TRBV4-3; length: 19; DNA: TGCGCCAGCAGCCAAGATGGGGACCGGGGGGGAAGGAGGTCAGATACGCAGTATTTT; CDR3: CASSQDGDRGGRRSDTQYF
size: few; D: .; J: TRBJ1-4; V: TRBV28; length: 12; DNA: TGTGCCAGCAGAGGAGGGTTTAGGAAACTGTTTTTT; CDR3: CASRGGFRKLFF
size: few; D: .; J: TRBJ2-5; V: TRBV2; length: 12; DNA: TGTGCCAGCAGTGAAATTGAGGAGACCCAGTACTTC; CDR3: CASSEIEETQYF
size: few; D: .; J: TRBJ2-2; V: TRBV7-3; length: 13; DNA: TGTGCCAGCACCCCGACCCAGGCCGGGGAGCTGTTTTTT; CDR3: CASTPTQAGELFF
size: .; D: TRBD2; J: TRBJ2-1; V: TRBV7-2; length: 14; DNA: TGTGCCAGCAGCCCGCCGGGACTAGCATATGAGCAGTTCTTC; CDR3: CASSPPGLAYEQFF
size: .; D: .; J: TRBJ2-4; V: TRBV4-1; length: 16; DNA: TGCGCCAGCAGCTCCGGGGAAGAGATAGCCAAAAACATTCAGTACTTC; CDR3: CASSSGEEIAKNIQYF
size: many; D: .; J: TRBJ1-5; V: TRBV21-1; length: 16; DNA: TGTGCCAGCAGCATCCCGATACAGGATAGCAATCAGCCCCAGCATTTT; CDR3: CASSIPIQDSNQPQHF
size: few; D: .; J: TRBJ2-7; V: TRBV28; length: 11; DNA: TGTGCCAGCACCTACAACTACGAGCAGTACTTC; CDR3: CASTYNYEQYF
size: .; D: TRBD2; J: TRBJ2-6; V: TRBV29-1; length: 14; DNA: TGCAGCACGAGCGGGGCGGCAGGGGCCAACGTCCTGACTTTC; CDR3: CSTSGAAGANVLTF
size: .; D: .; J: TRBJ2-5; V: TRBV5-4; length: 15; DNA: TGTGCCAGCAGCCGCGGACAGACCTTACAAGAGACCCAGTACTTC; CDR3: CASSRGQTLQETQYF
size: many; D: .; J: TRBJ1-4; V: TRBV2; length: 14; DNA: TGTGCCAGCAGAGGAACAGCAACTAATGAAAAACTGTTTTTT; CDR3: CASRGTATNEKLFF
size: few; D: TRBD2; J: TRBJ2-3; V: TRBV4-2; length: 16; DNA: TGTGCCAGCAGCCAAGTTGGCGGGGGGAGCCCAGATACGCAGTATTTT; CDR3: CASSQVGGGSPDTQYF
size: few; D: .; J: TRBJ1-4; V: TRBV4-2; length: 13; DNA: TGTGCCAGCAGCCAAGATCAGGGTGAAAAACTGTTTTTT; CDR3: CASSQDQGEKLFF
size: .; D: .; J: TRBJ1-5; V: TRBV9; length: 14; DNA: TGTGCCAGCAGCCCGACTATGGACAATCAGCCCCAGCATTTT; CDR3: CASSPTMDNQPQHF
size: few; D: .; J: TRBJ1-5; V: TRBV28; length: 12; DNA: TGTGCCAGCAGTCGACAAAAACAGCCCCAGCATTTT; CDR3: CASSRQKQPQHF
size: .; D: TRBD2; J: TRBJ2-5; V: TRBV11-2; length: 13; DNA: TGTGCCAGCAGCGGGCTAGCGGGAGAGACCCAGTACTTC; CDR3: CASSGLAGETQYF
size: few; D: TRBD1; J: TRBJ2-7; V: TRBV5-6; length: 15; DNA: TGTGCCAGCAGCCTGGGACAGGGGGCCACCTACGAGCAGTACTTC; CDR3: CASSLGQGATYEQYF
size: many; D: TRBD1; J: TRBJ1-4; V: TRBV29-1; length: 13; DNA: TGCAGCGTCGGAGAGGGGGCTGGAGAAAAACTGTTTTTT; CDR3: CSVGEGAGEKLFF
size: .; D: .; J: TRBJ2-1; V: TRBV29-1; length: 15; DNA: TGCAGCGTTGAAGATTGGGCAGCTAACCCCAATGAGCAGTTCTTC; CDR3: CSVEDWAANPNEQFF